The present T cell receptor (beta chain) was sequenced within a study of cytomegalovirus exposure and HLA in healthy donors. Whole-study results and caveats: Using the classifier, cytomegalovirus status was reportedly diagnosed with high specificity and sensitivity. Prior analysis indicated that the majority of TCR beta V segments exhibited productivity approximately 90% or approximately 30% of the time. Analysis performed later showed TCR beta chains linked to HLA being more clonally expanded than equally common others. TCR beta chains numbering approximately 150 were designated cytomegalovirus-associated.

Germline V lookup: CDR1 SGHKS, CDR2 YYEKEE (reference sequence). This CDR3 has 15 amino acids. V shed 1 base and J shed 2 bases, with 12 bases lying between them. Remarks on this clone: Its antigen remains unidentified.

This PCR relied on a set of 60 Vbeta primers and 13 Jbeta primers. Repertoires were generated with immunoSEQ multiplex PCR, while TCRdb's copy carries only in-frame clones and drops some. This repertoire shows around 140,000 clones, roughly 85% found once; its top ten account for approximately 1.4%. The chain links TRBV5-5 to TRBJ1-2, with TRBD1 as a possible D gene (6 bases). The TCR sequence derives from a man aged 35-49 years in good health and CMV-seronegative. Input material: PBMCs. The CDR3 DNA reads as TGTGCCAGCAGCTTGAAGGGACAAGGGAACTATGGCTACACCTTC. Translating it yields CASSLKGQGNYGYTF.